The table lists the clone carrying this TCR beta chain with a few counts. TCRbeta library construction was performed incorporating unique molecular identifiers. TCRdb fed the PCR reads into MiXCR, producing one record per CDR3 protein. The sample includes fewer than 550,000 distinct CDR3 sequences, under 13% of them seen just once. The CDR3 sequence is 15 residues long. Germline V gene sequence: CDR1 DFQATT, CDR2 SNEGSKA (reference sequence). Between the trimmed V and J ends, which lost 2 bases and 5 bases, there was a span of 18 bases. The entry originates in a study of T-cell reconstitution after alpha-beta-depleted transplantation in children.

Sequences were derived from PBMCs from the stem cell graft donor, sampled from the stem cell graft. The chain has TRBV20-1 and TRBJ2-5; no definite D call. The sequence derives from a human donor who donated a stem cell graft to a child with acute myeloid leukemia. In nucleotides, the CDR3 is TGCAGTGCTAGATCCCAGACTGGTGGTTTTGAGACCCAGTACTTC. It yields the protein CSARSQTGGFETQYF.